The sequence of this TCR beta chain was determined in a study of blood T cell repertoires in COVID-19 (dated by TCRdb to about 2020). Regarding the study in general: Collaborator samples came from the United States, Italy and Spain and covered acute and convalescent phases of COVID-19. The material from the prospective study consisted of cDNA or gDNA derived from T cells, B-cell-depleted T cells, or PBMCs. The dataset comprised deeply sampled blood TCRbeta repertoires from subjects exposed to, actively infected with, or recovered from COVID-19. The repertoires were released in a freely available public database intended as a resource for research on the immune response to SARS-CoV-2. The samples were drawn from the first 160 participants of the ongoing ImmuneRACE study and from roughly 1,300 subjects provided by 6 global collaborators. Sample metadata almost always included a de-identified subject ID, COVID-19 status, age in years and sex. Where HLA class I and class II types were available, the types were taken from metadata supplied by the sample provider, not from assay-based typing.

Another Seattle source contributed samples from volunteer blood donors who had recovered from COVID-19. Each collaborating institution followed its own protocols to collect whole blood in K2EDTA tubes. Collaborator samples were shipped for TCRbeta analysis as frozen whole blood, isolated PBMCs, or DNA extracted from either sample type. The V end loses 0 bases and the J end loses 4 bases, and a stretch of 10 bases separates them. The germline V gene yields MGHRA for CDR1 and YSYEKL for CDR2. From the cysteine up to the phenylalanine, the CDR3 has a length of 14 residues. The entry retains the CDR3 DNA only, 42 bases that are in frame from base 1. Comment on this clone: The antigen it binds to is not known. Base qualities are not recorded, but no much larger clone differs from it by a single base.

Study-wide findings and limitations: Clinical and demographic metadata were provided uncurated, with the amount varying by source and participant.

TCRbeta CDR3 regions were amplified from genomic DNA by means of the immunoSEQ Assay, a bias-controlled multiplex PCR. As for how the authors treated the data: Nucleated cell counts per sample were estimated from amplification of reference gene primers within the assay. Sequence reads were collapsed and filtered to measure the absolute abundance of every unique TCRbeta CDR3 rearrangement. Productive Simpson clonality was computed per sample as the square root of Simpson's diversity index over productive rearrangements. TCRdb provides this immuneACCESS table in a form limited to in-frame rearrangements. Some clones are lacking; in checked studies, under half of them reflect an unresolved V gene, and why the rest are absent is not known. V, J and clone size derive from that table, while D and trimming were established from the DNA sequence. The sample table shows approximately 200,000 clones, and approximately 85% are seen once. The ten largest clonotypes hold around 3% of the sample.

This TCR was recovered from a man in his fifties or sixties who had recovered from COVID-19. This receptor chain uses TRBV4-1 and TRBJ2-7; TRBD1 is perhaps the D gene, given 5 matching bases. Material: peripheral blood. Read as DNA, the sequence is TGCGCCAGCAGCCAAGAACACAGGTCTTACGAGCAGTACTTC. Its translation reads: CASSQEHRSYEQYF.